The 20 T cell receptor beta chains in this list originate from one sample, sequenced in a study of regulatory T cells in long-lasting Graves disease. Time point of the sample: newly diagnosed GD, antithyroid drugs for less than 3 months. The TCR library was made from RNA extracted from PBMCs. The TCR beta library used iRepertoire HTBI primers with Arm-PCR amplification of CDR3. TCRdb called the multiplex PCR reads again in MiXCR, with one record for every CDR3 protein. The profile shows about 240,000 distinct CDR3 sequences, 20% of them singletons. This sample comprised peripheral blood mononuclear cells (PBMCs), obtained at new diagnosis, from a patient treated with antithyroid drugs. These receptors came from a female donor with Graves disease.

The table lists this clonotype with many counts. A read error may account for a junction end that differs from germline. The rearrangement joins TRBV5-5 to TRBJ1-5; TRBD1 matches 7 bases. Germline lookup yields CDR1 SGHKS and CDR2 YYEKEE (reference sequence). This CDR3 is 15 amino acids long. The chain's CDR3 is CASSIGGAGNQPQHF. CDR3 sequence (DNA): TGCGCCAGCAGCATAGGGGGCGCAGGCAATCAGCCCCAGCATTTT.

The chain has TRBV4-1 and TRBJ1-5; no reliable D call. The V end was cut by 1 base, the J end by 10 bases, with 11 bases between. The CDR3 runs 13 residues. CDR1 and CDR2 (germline): MGHRA, YSYEKL. The CDR3 bases are TGCGCCAGCAGCCAAGGAGAGGCCCGACCCCAGCATTTT. Translation gives CASSQGEARPQHF.

About this clonotype itself: This may come from a read error, since a much larger clone is one base off. V usage is TRBV18 and J usage is TRBJ2-5, with 10 positions matching TRBD1. CDR3 length: 14 amino acids. Germline V gene sequence: CDR1 KGHSH, CDR2 LQKENI. The CDR3 DNA sequence: TGTGCCAGCTCACCAGCCGGGACAGGGGAGACCCAGCACTTC. Translating it yields CASSPAGTGETQHF. Complete variable domain (other parts from reference TRBV18 and TRBJ2-5): NAGVMQNPRHLVRRRGQEARLRCSPMKGHSHVYWYRQLPEEGLKFMVYLQKENIIDESGMPKERFSAEFPKEGPSILRIQQVVRGDSAAYFCASSPAGTGETQHFGPGTRLLVL.

The chain links TRBV11-2 to TRBJ1-1; D call uncertain. Germline CDR1 is SGHAT and CDR2 is FQNNGV. The CDR3 length is 12 residues. The ends were cut back, 11 bases at V and 1 base at J, with 11 bases in the middle. CDR3 DNA sequence: TGTGCCGGCGAAAATGGGAACACTGAAGCTTTCTTT. Translation gives CAGENGNTEAFF.

This clonotype has just a few counts. V and J are TRBV3-1 and TRBJ2-4, with TRBD2 matching over 10 bases. The CDR3 has 17 residues. In germline, CDR1 is LGHDT, CDR2 YNNKEL (reference sequence). V shed 3 bases and J 4 bases; nucleotides not matched to a gene: 9. The CDR3 reads CASSHSSGGPIKNIQYF. The DNA for the CDR3 is TGTGCCAGCAGCCACTCTAGCGGGGGCCCAATTAAAAACATTCAGTACTTC.

There are a few counts of this clonotype. V gene TRBV3-1 combines with J gene TRBJ2-1, with 13 nucleotides matching TRBD2. CDR3 length: 17 residues. The trim removed 4 bases at V and 9 bases at J, leaving 12 bases unmatched. Germline V gene lookup returns CDR1 LGHDT and CDR2 YNNKEL (reference sequence). Here the CDR3 reads CASSPGRTSGGQGEQFF. CDR3 nucleotides: TGTGCCAGCAGCCCCGGAAGGACTAGCGGGGGTCAGGGTGAGCAGTTCTTC.

This clonotype was seen many times. J is TRBJ1-6 and V is TRBV7-2; no definite D call. CDR3 length equals 12 residues. Germline V gives CDR1 SGHTA, CDR2 FQGNSA. Between the trimmed V and J ends, which lost 6 bases and 8 bases, there was a span of 8 bases. The CDR3 nucleotides are TGTGCCAGCAGTACTAGGCATTCACCCCTCCACTTT. Translation: CASSTRHSPLHF.

V and J are TRBV7-2 and TRBJ2-1; D is unresolved. Germline V gene sequence: CDR1 SGHTA, CDR2 FQGNSA. This CDR3 has 14 residues. Trimming pared 2 bases from V and 5 bases from J, leaving 10 bases between. As DNA, the CDR3 is TGTGCCAGCAGCTTATCTGGCTGGAACAATGAGCAGTTCTTC. It specifies CASSLSGWNNEQFF.

This clonotype was detected many times. The CDR3 sequence: CASSPRGGQVYGYTF. DNA for the CDR3: TGTGCCAGCAGCCCAAGGGGGGGACAGGTCTATGGCTACACCTTC. The chain uses TRBV7-2 and TRBJ1-2, with 8 bases fitting TRBD1. The germline V gene encodes CDR1 SGHTA and CDR2 FQGNSA. CDR3 length: 15 residues. V trimming: 5 bases; J trimming: 4 bases; junction bases outside the gene matches: 9.

The CDR3 DNA sequence: TGTGCCAGCAGCCTCAGACAGGGTAACTCCTACAATGAGCAGTTCTTC. Translated, it gives CASSLRQGNSYNEQFF. The J gene is TRBJ2-1, the V gene TRBV6-1; TRBD1 matches at 7 bases. The CDR3 has 16 residues. J lost 0 bases, V lost 6 bases, and 8 bases had no gene match. The V gene's germline CDR1 is MNHNS and CDR2 SASEGT.

The rearrangement uses TRBV20-1 and TRBJ2-7; TRBD2 agrees at 8 bases. The CDR3 covers 14 residues. Trimming removed 3 bases from V and 6 bases from J; junction bases left unmatched: 10. Per the germline V gene, CDR1 is DFQATT and CDR2 is SNEGSKA (reference sequence). This CDR3 reads CSASPEAGVGEQYF. DNA of the CDR3: TGCAGTGCTAGCCCCGAAGCGGGAGTGGGCGAGCAGTACTTC.

About this clonotype: Just one base apart from a much larger clone, this may be a read error. The rearrangement joins TRBV7-2 to TRBJ2-7; 8 bases fit TRBD1. The CDR3 is 14 amino acids. Germline V gene lookup returns CDR1 SGHTA and CDR2 FQGNSA. Trimming at V came to 6 bases and at J to 7 bases, leaving 11 bases not matched to a gene. The CDR3 region has the DNA TGTGCCAGCAGTTGGGGACAGGCTGACAATGAGCAGTACTTC. This encodes CASSWGQADNEQYF.

The count of this clonotype is one. This is likely an artifact of a read error, given a far larger clone one base away. The missing conserved phenylalanine or tryptophan at the end of this CDR3 makes a read error likely. The chain couples TRBV7-8 to TRBJ1-2; no clear D. The V and J ends lost 10 bases and 1 base respectively, with 13 bases between them. Germline lookup yields CDR1 SGHVS and CDR2 FQNEAQ. The CDR3 consists of 13 residues. CDR3: CATKQAVNYGYTS. CDR3 bases: TGTGCCACAAAGCAGGCCGTTAACTATGGCTACACCTCC.

This clonotype was observed at least ten times. The chain employs TRBV27 and TRBJ2-1; TRBD2 matches at 7 bases. CDR3 length: 14 residues. Trimming removed 0 bases from V and 7 bases from J; junction bases left unmatched: 3. Germline CDR1 and CDR2: MNHEY and SMNVEV (reference sequence). The CDR3 region is CASSLSWRGNEQFF. DNA for the CDR3: TGTGCCAGCAGTTTATCGTGGCGGGGGAATGAGCAGTTCTTC.

As for this clonotype: A much larger clone lies one base from this, so it may be a read error. V usage is TRBV4-3 and J usage is TRBJ2-3; perhaps TRBD2 as D (6 bases). The CDR3 runs to 15 residues. CDR1 is LGHNA and CDR2 is YSLEER in the germline V gene. DNA of the CDR3: TGCGCCGGCAGCCAAGAAGGTCGGAGGGTAGATACGCAGTATTTT. It encodes CAGSQEGRRVDTQYF.

This clonotype came up many times. This chain connects TRBV29-1 to TRBJ2-5; a weak D match, TRBD1 (6 bases). V shed 4 bases and J shed 5 bases, with 17 bases lying between them. This CDR3 is built from 14 residues. The germline V gene has CDR1 SQVTM and CDR2 ANQGSEA. The CDR3 DNA sequence: TGCAGCGTTGGCCCCCCAACTAGGGGGGAGACCCAGTACTTC. Amino acid sequence: CSVGPPTRGETQYF.

This clonotype was seen at least ten times. The chain links TRBV27 to TRBJ2-1; possibly TRBD2 for D (6 bases). V shed 8 bases and J shed 5 bases, with 19 bases lying between them. This CDR3 comprises 15 residues. CDR1 is MNHEY, CDR2 SMNVEV, per germline (reference sequence). CDR3 DNA: TGTGCCAGCTCTACCTGGGCGCGGGGACACAATGAGCAGTTCTTC. As protein: CASSTWARGHNEQFF.

This clonotype turned up a few times. The chain links TRBV10-1 to TRBJ2-7; D call uncertain. The germline CDR1 and CDR2 sequences are WNHNN and SYGVQD (reference sequence). The V end lost 2 bases, the J end lost 5 bases, and 4 bases lay between the germline ends. The CDR3 runs to 11 residues. The CDR3 nucleotides read TGCGCCAGCAGTGAGGTCGACGAGCAGTACTTC. Protein sequence: CASSEVDEQYF.

This clonotype was counted only a few times. The chain links TRBV20-1 to TRBJ2-1; D unresolved. The CDR3 length is 14 residues. Per the germline V gene, CDR1 is DFQATT and CDR2 is SNEGSKA (reference sequence). V was clipped by 0 bases and J by 8 bases, with 14 bases between them. In nucleotides, the CDR3 is TGCAGTGCTAGAGAAGTAGTCTTAGTGGATGAGCAGTTCTTC. Translation: CSAREVVLVDEQFF.

Ten or more counts support this clonotype. This sequence may be a read error, since a much larger clone differs from it by one base. The J gene is TRBJ2-5, the V gene TRBV7-2, with D hard to call. The V gene lost 5 bases and the J gene lost 5 bases, with 9 bases spanning the gap. Germline V gene lookup returns CDR1 SGHTA and CDR2 FQGNSA. The CDR3 extends over 12 amino acids. The CDR3 nucleotides read TGTGCCAGCAGCCCACGGGCGGAGACCCAGTACTTC. This sequence encodes CASSPRAETQYF.